The T cell receptor (beta chain) under discussion was sequenced for a study of T cell clonality in common variable immunodeficiency. This clone has a count of ten or more. The observed sequence ends 3 residues before the CDR3 terminus, with the missing tail filled in from the germline J gene. Some clones are missing from TCRdb's copy, which holds only in-frame ones; the method was immunoSEQ multiplex PCR. The sample is made up of tens of thousands of clones, none counted only once. The CDR3 contains 14 residues. V lost 7 bases to trimming and J lost 7 bases, with 14 bases between them. The V gene's germline CDR1 is SEHNR and CDR2 FQNEAQ (reference sequence).

The gene calls are TRBV7-9 and TRBJ1-6; D is perhaps TRBD1 (5 bases). Sequenced input: peripheral blood mononuclear cells. This clonotype was obtained from a person aged 18 to 70 in good health. Here the CDR3 reads CASTHTGENSPLHF. Partial CDR3 DNA: TGTGCCAGCACCCACACAGGCGAGAATTCACCC.